This T cell receptor beta chain was identified in a study of shared clonotypes between healthy human individuals (dated by TCRdb to between 2020 and 2021). For the study in its entirety: A couple of women and a few men aged 18 to 49 years were included in the cohort. For each donor, three plates each were used for CD4 naive and CD4 memory, two plates were used for CD8 naive, and one plate was used for CD8 memory. To estimate repertoire size and how much clonotypes are shared between individuals, the study performed deep sequencing of blood TCR repertoires from a few healthy adults. Libraries were prepared and TCR repertoires were sequenced by different laboratories using diverse techniques, in order to increase sequencing depth and limit assay-specific biases. Per donor, leukapheresis produced somewhere between about 0.94 and 8.9 billion PBMCs. Overall results and qualifications from the work: Incomplete sequencing was indicated by rarefaction of sorted-subset datasets, despite the large sequencing depth. Naive subsets generally had larger estimated clonotype richness than memory subsets. Sampling was restricted to blood, and TCR repertoires in tissues likely differ from the TCR repertoires found in blood. Clonotypes shared by all four sorted-subset donors showed higher generation probabilities than non-shared clonotypes. When several donors were compared, the shared fraction of clonotypes was 5% to 6.5% for naive CD4, less than 4% for naive CD8, 2.3% for memory CD4, and around 0.4% for memory CD8. The small number of donors limited the genetic and exposure-history diversity represented. Pairwise subsampling led to the expectation that sequencing depth would affect the degree of clonotype sharing among donors.

The donors were healthy, HIV-negative adults who had no recently reported acute infections or vaccinations. Only Caucasian adults living in Nashville, Tennessee, USA were represented among the donors. CD4+ T cells were enriched by magnetic negative selection; naive cells were then positively selected on CD45RA, and the negative fraction formed the memory subset. After blood collection by leukapheresis, PBMCs were isolated using Ficoll-Histopaque density gradient centrifugation and then cryopreserved in the vapor phase of liquid nitrogen. Purity and quantity of every magnetically sorted T cell population were checked by analytical flow cytometry. From each sorted fraction, genomic DNA was isolated and quantified by UV absorbance on a Nanodrop 2000c. This clone was seen a handful of times. Its binding antigen is unknown. Base-call qualities are not available, and no considerably larger clone is one nucleotide away.

Using the deep immunoSEQ assay, multiplex PCR amplified TCR CDR3 regions from genomic DNA. For each cell subset, the extracted genomic DNA was distributed evenly across all wells of several immunoSEQ 96-well plates, and each plate served as one replicate. For sorted subsets, around 200 ng genomic DNA, equal to about 30,000 T cell genomes, was loaded into each replicate PCR. Purified libraries were measured with a Qubit 3.0 fluorometer, size-checked on a Bioanalyzer 2100, and measured again with the KAPA Library Quantification kit. Each immunoSEQ 96-well plate was sequenced on its own single-read 150-cycle Illumina NextSeq 550 flow cell. As for how the authors treated the data: Because the immunoSEQ output held only junctional sequences and lacked quality scores, the filtering could not match the filtering applied to full-length reads. To assign V/J genes and CDR3, sequences were annotated using PyIR, a Python wrapper for IgBLAST v1.9, with IMGT germline references. Reads with weak V/J assignments (E-value above 1e-6), missing CDR3, stop codons, out-of-frame junctions, or ambiguous translated residues were removed. V3J clonotypes were defined as sequences sharing an identical inferred V gene, J gene, and CDR3 amino acid sequence. The percentage overlap between two repertoires was calculated by dividing the number of shared unique clonotypes by the size of the smaller repertoire. Three approaches were used to assess repertoire richness: RTK rarefaction, the Chao1 estimator, and Recon v2.1 estimates of unobserved clonotypes. For all TCRbeta clonotypes obtained by the gDNA method from four donors, generation probabilities were computed with OLGA. This is the immuneACCESS table as TCRdb keeps it, with only in-frame sequences that have V and J called. A part of the clones is gone; compared with another copy, unresolved V genes explain less than half, and the rest is unexplained. The D gene and trimming were derived from the DNA, and the V and J assignments and clone size from that table. The sample data list about 770,000 clones, and 72% of these were observed just once. Approximately 1.8% of the sample belongs to the ten largest clones.

V is pared back by 1 base and J by 10 bases, with 8 bases lying between the germline termini. The germline V gene (reference sequence) yields GTSNPN for CDR1 and SVGIG for CDR2. The CDR3 sequence holds 11 residues, the cysteine and phenylalanine included. The kept DNA is CDR3 alone, 33 bases in frame from the first base. Sequencing was carried out using memory CD4+ T cells sorted from blood. The cell subset or site label of this sample denotes: CD45RA-negative fraction. The V gene is TRBV30 and the J gene is TRBJ2-1, with the D gene not confidently named. This receptor was taken from a woman between 25 and 40 years old in good health. The CDR3 region reads CAWSGLWEQFF. The nucleotide sequence is given as TGTGCCTGGAGTGGTCTCTGGGAGCAGTTCTTC.